The present T cell receptor beta chain was sequenced within a study of blood T cell repertoires in COVID-19. Sequencing used immunoSEQ multiplex PCR; TCRdb keeps in-frame clones, though not all of them. In the table there are about 190,000 clones, more than 75% of which are singletons. What was sequenced was peripheral blood. This receptor was obtained from a woman aged 60-75 years with COVID-19, enrolled during active disease.

This CDR3 is CASSLGDINTIYF. The CDR3 DNA reads as TGCGCCAGCAGCCTAGGGGACATTAACACCATATATTTT. V is TRBV5-1 and J is TRBJ1-3; weak D call: TRBD1 (6 bases). Trimming shortened V by 4 bases and J by 7 bases, and 12 bases separated the two germline ends. Germline V gene lookup returns CDR1 SGHRS and CDR2 YFSETQ. The CDR3 runs 13 residues.